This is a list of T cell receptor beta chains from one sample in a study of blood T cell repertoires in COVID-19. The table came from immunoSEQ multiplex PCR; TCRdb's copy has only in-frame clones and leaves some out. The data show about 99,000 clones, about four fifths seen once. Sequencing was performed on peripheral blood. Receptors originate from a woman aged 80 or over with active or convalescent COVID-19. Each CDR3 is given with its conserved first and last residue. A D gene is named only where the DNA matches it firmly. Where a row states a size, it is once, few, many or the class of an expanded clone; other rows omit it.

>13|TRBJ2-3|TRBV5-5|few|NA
CASSLTYTDTQYF
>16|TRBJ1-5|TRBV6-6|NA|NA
CASRGGAGSSNQPQHF
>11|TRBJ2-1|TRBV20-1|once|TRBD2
CSATSGNEQFF
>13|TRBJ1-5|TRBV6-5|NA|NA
CASSSGDNQPQHF
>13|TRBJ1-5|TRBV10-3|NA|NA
CAISARGDQPQHF
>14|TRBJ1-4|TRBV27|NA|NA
CASRINGGVEKLFF
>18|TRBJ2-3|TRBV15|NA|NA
CATSRDPMTGAVTDTQYF
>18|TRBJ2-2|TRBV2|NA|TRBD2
CASSERVPGLRNTGELFF
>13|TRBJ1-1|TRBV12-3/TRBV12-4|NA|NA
CASSGQMNTEAFF
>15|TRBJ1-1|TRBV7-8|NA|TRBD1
CASSPEDRGHTEAFF
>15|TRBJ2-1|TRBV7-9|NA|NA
CASSSWDFSYNEQFF
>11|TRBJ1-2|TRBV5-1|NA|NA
CASADQGGYTF
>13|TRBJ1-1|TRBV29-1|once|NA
CSVEVIQGAEAFF
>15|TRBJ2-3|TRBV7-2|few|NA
CASLSLGRSTDTQYF
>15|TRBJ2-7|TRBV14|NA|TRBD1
CASSRTGTGHSAEYF
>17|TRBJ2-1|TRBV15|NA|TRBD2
CATSPAASGNSYNEQFF
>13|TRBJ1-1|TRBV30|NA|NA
CAWTGDFDTEAFF